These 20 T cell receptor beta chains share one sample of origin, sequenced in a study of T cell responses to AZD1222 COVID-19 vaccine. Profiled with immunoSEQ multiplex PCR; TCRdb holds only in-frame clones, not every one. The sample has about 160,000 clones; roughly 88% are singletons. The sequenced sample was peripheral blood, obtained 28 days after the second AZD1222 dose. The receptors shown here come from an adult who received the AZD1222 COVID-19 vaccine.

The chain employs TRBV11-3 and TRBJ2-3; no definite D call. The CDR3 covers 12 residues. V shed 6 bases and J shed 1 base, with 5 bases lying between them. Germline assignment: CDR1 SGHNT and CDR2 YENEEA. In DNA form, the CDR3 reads TGTGCCAGCAGTTTCGGCACAGATACGCAGTATTTT. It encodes CASSFGTDTQYF.

The CDR3 loop is CAWSYPLTVYGYTF. For the CDR3, the DNA is TGTGCCTGGAGTTATCCCCTGACAGTCTATGGCTACACCTTC. The chain employs TRBV30 and TRBJ1-2; tentatively, D is TRBD1 (5 bases). There are 14 residues in the CDR3. Per germline, CDR1 GTSNPN and CDR2 SVGIG (reference sequence). Trimming removed 2 bases from V and 4 bases from J, with 14 bases in between. The whole variable domain, filled in from reference TRBV30 and TRBJ1-2, reads SQTIHQWPATLVQPVGSPLSLECTVEGTSNPNLYWYRQAAGRGLQLLFYSVGIGQISSEVPQNLSASRPQDRQFILSSKKLLLSDSGFYLCAWSYPLTVYGYTFGSGTRLTVV.

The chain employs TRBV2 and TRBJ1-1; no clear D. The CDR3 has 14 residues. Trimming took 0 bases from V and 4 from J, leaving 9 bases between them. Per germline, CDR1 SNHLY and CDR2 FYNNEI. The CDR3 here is CASSEARQTTEAFF. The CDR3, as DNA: TGTGCCAGCAGTGAAGCGCGGCAGACCACTGAAGCTTTCTTT.

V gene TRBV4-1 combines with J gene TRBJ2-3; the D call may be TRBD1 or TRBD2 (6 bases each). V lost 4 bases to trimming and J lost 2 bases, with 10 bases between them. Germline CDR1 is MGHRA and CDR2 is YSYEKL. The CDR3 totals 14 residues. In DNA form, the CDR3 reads TGCGCCAGCAGCCCCGGGGGCTTCACAGATACGCAGTATTTT. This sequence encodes CASSPGGFTDTQYF.

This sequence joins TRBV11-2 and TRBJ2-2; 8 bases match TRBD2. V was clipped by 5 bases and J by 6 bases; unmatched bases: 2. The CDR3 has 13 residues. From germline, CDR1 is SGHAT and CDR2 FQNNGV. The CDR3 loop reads CASSPRGAGELFF. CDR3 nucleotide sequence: TGTGCCAGCAGCCCGCGGGGGGCCGGGGAGCTGTTTTTT.

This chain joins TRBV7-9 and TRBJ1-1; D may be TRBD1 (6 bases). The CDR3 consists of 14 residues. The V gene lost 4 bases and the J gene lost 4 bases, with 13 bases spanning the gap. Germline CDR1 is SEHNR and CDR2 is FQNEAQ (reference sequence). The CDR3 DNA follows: TGTGCCAGCAGCTACAGGGCCCGGGGCACTGAAGCTTTCTTT. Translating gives CASSYRARGTEAFF.

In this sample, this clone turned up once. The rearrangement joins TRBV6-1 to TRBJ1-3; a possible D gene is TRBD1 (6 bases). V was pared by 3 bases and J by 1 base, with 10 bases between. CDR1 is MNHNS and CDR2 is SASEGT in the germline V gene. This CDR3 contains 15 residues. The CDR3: CASSETGTSGNTIYF. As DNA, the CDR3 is TGTGCCAGCAGTGAGACCGGGACATCTGGAAACACCATATATTTT.

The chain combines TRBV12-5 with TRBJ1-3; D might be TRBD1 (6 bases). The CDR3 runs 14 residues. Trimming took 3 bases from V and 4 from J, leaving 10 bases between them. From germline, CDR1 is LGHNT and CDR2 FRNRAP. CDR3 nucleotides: TGTGCTAGTGGTTTAGGGGGGCCGGGAAACACCATATATTTT. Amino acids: CASGLGGPGNTIYF.

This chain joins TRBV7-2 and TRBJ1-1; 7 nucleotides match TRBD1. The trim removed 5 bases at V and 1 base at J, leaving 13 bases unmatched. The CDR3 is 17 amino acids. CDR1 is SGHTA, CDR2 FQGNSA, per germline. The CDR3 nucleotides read TGTGCCAGCAGCCTCTCCTCAACAGGGGCTGGGAACACTGAAGCTTTCTTT. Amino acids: CASSLSSTGAGNTEAFF.

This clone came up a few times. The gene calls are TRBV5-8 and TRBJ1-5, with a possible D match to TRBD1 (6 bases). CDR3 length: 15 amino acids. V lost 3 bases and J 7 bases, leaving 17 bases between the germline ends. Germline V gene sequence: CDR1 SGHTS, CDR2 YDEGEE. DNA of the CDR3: TGTGCCAGCAGCTCCCTTTTTAACAGGGTCCAGCCCCAGCATTTT. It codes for CASSSLFNRVQPQHF.

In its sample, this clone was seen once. This chain's CDR3 is CASSERQVIGGSYNSPLHF. CDR3 DNA sequence: TGTGCCAGCAGTGAAAGACAGGTTATCGGGGGCTCCTATAATTCACCCCTCCACTTT. The chain links TRBV6-1 to TRBJ1-6; TRBD1 might be the D (6 bases). Looked up from germline, CDR1 is MNHNS and CDR2 is SASEGT. The CDR3 runs to 19 residues. Trimming pared 2 bases from V and 0 bases from J, leaving 17 bases between.

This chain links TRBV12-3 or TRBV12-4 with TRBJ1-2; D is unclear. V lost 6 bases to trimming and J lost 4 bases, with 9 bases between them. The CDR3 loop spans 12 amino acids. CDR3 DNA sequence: TGTGCCAGCAGCCCCTACCGCTATGGCTACACCTTC. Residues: CASSPYRYGYTF.

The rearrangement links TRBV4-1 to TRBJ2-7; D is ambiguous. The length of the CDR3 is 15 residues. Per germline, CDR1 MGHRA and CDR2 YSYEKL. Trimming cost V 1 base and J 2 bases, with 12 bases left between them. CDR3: CASSQVQTSTYEQYF. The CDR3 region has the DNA TGCGCCAGCAGCCAAGTCCAGACTTCCACCTACGAGCAGTACTTC.

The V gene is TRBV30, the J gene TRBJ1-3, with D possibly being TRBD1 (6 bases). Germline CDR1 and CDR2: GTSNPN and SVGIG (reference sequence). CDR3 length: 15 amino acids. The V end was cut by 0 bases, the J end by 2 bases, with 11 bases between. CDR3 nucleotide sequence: TGTGCCTGGAGTGTTTGGGGGGCTGCTGGAAACACCATATATTTT. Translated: CAWSVWGAAGNTIYF. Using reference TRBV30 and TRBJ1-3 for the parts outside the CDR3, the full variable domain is SQTIHQWPATLVQPVGSPLSLECTVEGTSNPNLYWYRQAAGRGLQLLFYSVGIGQISSEVPQNLSASRPQDRQFILSSKKLLLSDSGFYLCAWSVWGAAGNTIYFGEGSWLTVV.

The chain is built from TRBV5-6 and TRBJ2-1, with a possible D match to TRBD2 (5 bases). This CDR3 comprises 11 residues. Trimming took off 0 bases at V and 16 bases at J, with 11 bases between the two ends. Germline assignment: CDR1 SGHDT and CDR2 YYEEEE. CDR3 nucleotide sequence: TGTGCCAGCAGCTTGGCCGGAGGTTTTTTCTTC. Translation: CASSLAGGFFF.

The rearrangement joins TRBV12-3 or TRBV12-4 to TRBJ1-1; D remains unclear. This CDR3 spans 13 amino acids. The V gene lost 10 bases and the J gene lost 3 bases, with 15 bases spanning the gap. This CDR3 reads CATRITLDTEAFF. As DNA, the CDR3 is TGTGCCACCCGTATCACCCTAGACACTGAAGCTTTCTTT.

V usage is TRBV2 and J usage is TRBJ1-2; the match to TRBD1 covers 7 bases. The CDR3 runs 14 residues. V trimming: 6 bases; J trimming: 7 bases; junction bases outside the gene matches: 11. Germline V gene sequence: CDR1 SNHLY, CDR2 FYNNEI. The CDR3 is CASRGDREAAGYTF. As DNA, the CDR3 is TGTGCCAGCAGAGGTGACAGGGAGGCCGCTGGCTACACCTTC.

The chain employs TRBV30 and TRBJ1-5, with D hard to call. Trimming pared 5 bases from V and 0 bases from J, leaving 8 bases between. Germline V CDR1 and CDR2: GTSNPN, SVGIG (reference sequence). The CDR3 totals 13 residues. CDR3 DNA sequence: TGTGCCTGGGCCGGGTATAGCAATCAGCCCCAGCATTTT. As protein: CAWAGYSNQPQHF.

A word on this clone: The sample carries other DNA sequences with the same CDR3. CDR3 in DNA: TGTGCCAGCAGCTTAGGATGGGGGAACGGCAATTCACCCCTCCACTTT. Translated: CASSLGWGNGNSPLHF. This chain joins TRBV13 and TRBJ1-6; the D gene is possibly TRBD1 (5 bases). Germline V gives CDR1 PRHDT, CDR2 FYEKMQ (reference sequence). Trimming stripped 0 bases from V and 7 bases from J, with 13 bases between. The CDR3 consists of 16 residues.

The CDR3 DNA sequence: TGCAGCGTTGACCCTACAGGGGGCCAGGAGCAGTTCTTC. The encoded protein is CSVDPTGGQEQFF. The V and J genes are TRBV29-1 and TRBJ2-1, with 9 bases that match TRBD1. The CDR3 extends over 13 amino acids. Looked up from germline, CDR1 is SQVTM and CDR2 is ANQGSEA. After removal of 3 bases from V and 10 bases from J, the junction contained 7 bases not matched to a gene.